This T cell receptor beta chain is drawn from a study of blood T cell repertoires in COVID-19. Libraries were prepared by immunoSEQ multiplex PCR; TCRdb keeps only in-frame clonotypes and omits some of them. The sample lists 250,000 to 350,000 clones, roughly nine tenths occurring once. The CDR3 totals 16 residues. V was clipped by 2 bases and J by 3 bases; unmatched bases: 7. From germline, CDR1 is GTSNPN and CDR2 SVGIG (reference sequence). This receptor was taken from a woman in her thirties with COVID-19, enrolled during active disease. The V gene is TRBV30, the J gene TRBJ2-1; 10 bases are a match to TRBD2. Sequenced sample: peripheral blood. The CDR3 DNA follows: TGTGCCTGGAGTCCCCTGGGGACTAGCGACTACAATGAGCAGTTCTTC. Encoded protein: CAWSPLGTSDYNEQFF.